These 19 T cell receptor beta chains share one sample of origin, sequenced in a study of blood T cell repertoires in COVID-19 (dated by TCRdb to 2020 to 2021). Library prep was done by the immunoSEQ multiplex PCR assay. TCRdb retrieved this table from immuneACCESS and kept in-frame rearrangements only. Not all clones are present; in checked studies, unresolved V genes account for under half, and no reason is known for the remainder. The sample includes approximately 110,000 clones, with roughly four fifths observed a single time. Of the sample, 20% is held by the ten largest clones. Sequences were obtained from peripheral blood. The origin of the receptors is a man aged 65 to 79 with active or convalescent COVID-19.

V usage is TRBV30 and J usage is TRBJ2-6; D is uncertain. V was cut by 0 bases and J by 4 bases, with 4 bases left in between. Germline V gene data show CDR1 as GTSNPN and CDR2 as SVGIG (reference sequence). The CDR3 totals 13 residues. The CDR3 sequence is CAWSVSGANVLTF. CDR3 in DNA: TGTGCCTGGAGTGTATCGGGGGCCAACGTCCTGACTTTC.

J is TRBJ2-5 and V is TRBV19; TRBD2 aligns across 9 bases. CDR3 length: 16 amino acids. The J segment lost 1 base and the V segment lost 6 bases, leaving 9 bases of the junction unmatched. Looked up from germline, CDR1 is LNHDA and CDR2 is SQIVND (reference sequence). The CDR3 region is CASSQASGASQETQYF. The CDR3, as DNA: TGTGCCAGTAGCCAGGCTAGCGGGGCGAGCCAAGAGACCCAGTACTTC.

V gene TRBV7-9 combines with J gene TRBJ2-3, with TRBD1 matching 8 bases. This CDR3 region has 14 residues. Germline V gives CDR1 SEHNR, CDR2 FQNEAQ (reference sequence). V lost 4 bases and J lost 6; bases outside the gene matches: 6. The CDR3 nucleotides are TGTGCCAGCAGCTCGGACAGGGCCTGGGATACGCAGTATTTT. Amino acids: CASSSDRAWDTQYF. Supplemented by reference TRBV7-9 and TRBJ2-3, the full variable domain reads DTGVSQNPRHKITKRGQNVTFRCDPISEHNRLYWYRQTLGQGPEFLTYFQNEAQLEKSRLLSDRFSAERPKGSFSTLEIQRTEQGDSAMYLCASSSDRAWDTQYFGPGTRLTVL.

The V call is TRBV30, the J call TRBJ1-6, with 12 bases lining up with TRBD1. The CDR3 runs 17 residues. The germline V gene has CDR1 GTSNPN and CDR2 SVGIG (reference sequence). V shed 2 bases and J 3 bases; nucleotides not matched to a gene: 5. The CDR3: CAWSPGTGGFYNSPLHF. The CDR3 nucleotides read TGTGCCTGGAGTCCCGGGACAGGGGGCTTCTATAATTCACCCCTCCACTTT. Full variable domain (rest looked up from reference TRBV30 and TRBJ1-6): SQTIHQWPATLVQPVGSPLSLECTVEGTSNPNLYWYRQAAGRGLQLLFYSVGIGQISSEVPQNLSASRPQDRQFILSSKKLLLSDSGFYLCAWSPGTGGFYNSPLHFGNGTRLTVT.

The J gene is TRBJ1-5, the V gene TRBV10-2; 7 nucleotides align to TRBD1. The CDR3 covers 12 residues. Germline V gives CDR1 WSHSY, CDR2 SAAADI. Trimming removed 7 bases from V and 10 bases from J; junction bases left unmatched: 7. The CDR3 protein is CASKGGPAPQHF. As DNA, the CDR3 is TGCGCCAGCAAAGGGGGCCCTGCTCCCCAGCATTTT.

The V gene is TRBV9, the J gene TRBJ2-2, with TRBD2 matching over 8 bases. Germline V CDR1 and CDR2: SGDLS, YYNGEE. The V gene end was trimmed by 4 bases and the J gene end by 8 bases; junction bases not matched to a gene: 16. The CDR3 runs to 17 residues. In nucleotides, the CDR3 is TGTGCCAGCAGCCCGAGGCTCACCGGACTAGCATCTGGGGAGCTGTTTTTT. Translating gives CASSPRLTGLASGELFF.

The chain recombines TRBV28 with TRBJ1-4, with D possibly TRBD1 on 5 matching bases. The length of the CDR3 is 14 residues. V lost 3 bases, J lost 8 bases, and 13 bases lay in between. Germline assignment: CDR1 MDHEN and CDR2 SYDVKM. The CDR3 sequence is CASSLTPGREKLFF. The CDR3 region has the DNA TGTGCCAGCAGTTTGACGCCAGGGCGGGAAAAACTGTTTTTT.

About this clone itself: Other DNA sequences of this sample code for an identical CDR3. J is TRBJ1-1 and V is TRBV3-1 (or the pseudogene TRBV3-2), with a tentative D call TRBD1 (5 bases). The CDR3 runs to 14 residues. Germline V gene lookup returns CDR1 LGHDT and CDR2 YNNKEL (reference sequence). V was clipped by 3 bases and J by 2 bases, with 10 bases between them. The CDR3, as DNA: TGTGCCAGCAGCCAGGGAACAGGTAACACTGAAGCTTTCTTT. Protein: CASSQGTGNTEAFF.

This clone was detected only once. This rearrangement joins TRBV6-5 to TRBJ2-7, with D possibly TRBD1 on 6 matching bases. CDR1 is MNHEY and CDR2 is SVGAGI in the germline V gene. Trimming cost V 2 bases and J 5 bases, with 10 bases left between them. CDR3 length: 13 amino acids. This CDR3 reads CASSYDRYHEQYF. CDR3 coding DNA: TGTGCCAGCAGTTACGACAGGTACCACGAGCAGTACTTC.

V gene TRBV19 combines with J gene TRBJ1-4; TRBD1 aligns across 11 bases. Per the germline V gene, CDR1 is LNHDA and CDR2 is SQIVND (reference sequence). V lost 5 bases and J lost 4; bases outside the gene matches: 3. The length of the CDR3 is 15 residues. The CDR3 protein is CASSGQGAYNEKLFF. CDR3 in DNA: TGTGCCAGTAGTGGACAGGGGGCTTATAATGAAAAACTGTTTTTT.

The chain uses TRBV28 and TRBJ1-3; D is perhaps TRBD1 (6 bases). V lost 4 bases and J 2 bases, leaving 15 bases between the germline ends. The germline V gene has CDR1 MDHEN and CDR2 SYDVKM. This CDR3 is built from 16 residues. The CDR3 region is CASSSPIAGAGNTIYF. CDR3 nucleotides: TGTGCCAGCAGTTCCCCTATAGCAGGGGCTGGAAACACCATATATTTT.

V and J are TRBV5-1 and TRBJ2-1, with 9 bases aligning to TRBD1. J gave up 8 bases and V 4 bases, and 7 bases lay outside the gene matches. Per the germline V gene, CDR1 is SGHRS and CDR2 is YFSETQ. CDR3 size: 14 residues. As DNA, the CDR3 is TGCGCCAGCAGCCCAGGACAGGGGTGGGATGAGCAGTTCTTC. Its protein product is CASSPGQGWDEQFF.

The V call is TRBV7-9, the J call TRBJ2-2; D perhaps matches TRBD1 (6 bases). V lost 3 bases to trimming and J lost 1 base, with 9 bases between them. The CDR3 spans 15 residues. Germline CDR1 SEHNR, CDR2 FQNEAQ (reference sequence). The CDR3 is CASSLRQVNTGELFF. The DNA for the CDR3 is TGTGCCAGCAGCTTGCGACAGGTGAACACCGGGGAGCTGTTTTTT.

V gene TRBV15 combines with J gene TRBJ2-7; 7 positions agree with TRBD2. The CDR3 length is 16 residues. Germline V gene lookup returns CDR1 LNHNV and CDR2 YYDKDF (reference sequence). V lost 1 base and J lost 3; bases outside the gene matches: 9. The CDR3 DNA follows: TGTGCCACCAGCAGAGGTAGCGGGCAGACGGGCTACGAGCAGTACTTC. Protein product: CATSRGSGQTGYEQYF.

The chain joins TRBV12-3 or TRBV12-4 to TRBJ1-1; D call uncertain. CDR3 length: 12 amino acids. Trimming pared 5 bases from V and 7 bases from J, leaving 11 bases between. The CDR3 DNA reads TGTGCCAGCAGTCTCTTCGGGAGTGAAGCTTTCTTT. It translates to CASSLFGSEAFF.

This rearrangement joins TRBV7-2 to TRBJ1-4; D gene ambiguous. V was clipped by 3 bases and J by 7 bases, with 12 bases between them. Germline V CDR1 and CDR2: SGHTA, FQGNSA. This CDR3 region has 14 residues. The CDR3 DNA is TGTGCCAGCAGCTTGACTAGTCGGAGTGAAAAACTGTTTTTT. It translates to CASSLTSRSEKLFF. The whole variable domain, filled in from reference TRBV7-2 and TRBJ1-4, reads GAGVSQSPSNKVTEKGKDVELRCDPISGHTALYWYRQSLGQGLEFLIYFQGNSAPDKSGLPSDRFSAERTGGSVSTLTIQRTQQEDSAVYLCASSLTSRSEKLFFGSGTQLSVL.

This clone was seen only a few times. This rearrangement joins TRBV2 to TRBJ2-1; TRBD2 is a possible D gene (5 bases). CDR1 is SNHLY and CDR2 is FYNNEI in the germline V gene. V lost 6 bases, J lost 4 bases, and 10 bases lay in between. The CDR3 is made up of 13 amino acids. For the CDR3, the DNA is TGTGCCAGCAGGTGGCGAGGGTACAATGAGCAGTTCTTC. Its protein is CASRWRGYNEQFF.

This clone was detected once. The chain couples TRBV28 to TRBJ1-2, with TRBD1 as a possible D gene (5 bases). V was trimmed by 4 bases and J by 0 bases, leaving 6 bases between them. Germline CDR1 MDHEN, CDR2 SYDVKM. CDR3 length: 13 amino acids. The CDR3 DNA reads TGTGCCAGCAGTTCGACAGCTAACTATGGCTACACCTTC. Translated: CASSSTANYGYTF.

Turning to this clone: An end of the junction does not agree with germline; a read error may underlie this. The V and J genes are TRBV5-4 and TRBJ2-7; D is unclear. Germline CDR1 reads SGHNT; CDR2 reads YYREEE (reference sequence). This CDR3 contains 16 residues. CDR3 sequence reads: CASSLGPGPYSYKQYF. In DNA, the CDR3 is TGTGCCAGCAGCTTGGGCCCAGGCCCGTACTCCTACAAGCAGTACTTC. Supplemented by reference TRBV5-4 and TRBJ2-7, the full variable domain reads ETGVTQSPTHLIKTRGQQVTLRCSSQSGHNTVSWYQQALGQGPQFIFQYYREEENGRGNFPPRFSGLQFPNYSSELNVNALELDDSALYLCASSLGPGPYSYKQYFGPGTRLTVT.